A selection of T cell receptor beta chains follows, all from one sample in a study of CD8 T cells in Susac syndrome. TCRdb ran MiXCR on the immunoSEQ multiplex PCR reads and lists one entry per CDR3 protein. The repertoire holds a few hundred thousand distinct CDR3 sequences, with 89% as singletons. Material for sequencing was CD8+ T cells from PBMCs. The receptors stem from a human donor with multiple sclerosis. Both conserved end residues are part of each CDR3. D genes are given only for firm matches. Only some rows state a clone size, as once, few, many or a class for expanded clones.

d_gene	v_gene	j_gene	abundance	CDR3nt	CDR3aa
.	TRBV7-9	TRBJ1-1	.	TGTGCCAGCAGCTTAGCGTGGGGAGGCGGAGAAGCTTTCTTT	CASSLAWGGGEAFF
.	TRBV6-2/TRBV6-3	TRBJ2-7	.	TGTGCCAGCAGTTACTCGGGAGGAATCTACGAGCAGTACTTC	CASSYSGGIYEQYF
TRBD2	TRBV6-5	TRBJ2-1	.	TGTGCCAGCAGTTCCGCTAGCGGGGACTACAATGAGCAGTTCTTC	CASSSASGDYNEQFF
.	TRBV29-1	TRBJ1-2	.	TGCAGCGAGGAGACAGGCCATGACTATGGCTACACCTTC	CSEETGHDYGYTF
.	TRBV20-1	TRBJ2-3	.	TGCAGTGCTAGAGATTACGCAGATACGCAGTATTTT	CSARDYADTQYF
.	TRBV28	TRBJ2-7	once	TGTGCCAGCAATCTCCCGGGATCTTCTTACGAGCAGTACTTC	CASNLPGSSYEQYF
.	TRBV9	TRBJ2-7	.	TGTGCCAGCAGCGCCGACACAGGGAGCACCTACGAGCAGTACTTC	CASSADTGSTYEQYF
TRBD1	TRBV19	TRBJ1-1	.	TGTGCCAGTAGTATCGGTGATCACGGGACAGAGAACACTGAAGCTTTCTTT	CASSIGDHGTENTEAFF
.	TRBV9	TRBJ2-3	.	TGTGCCAGCAGCTCCCGCGACTGGCATACGCAGTATTTT	CASSSRDWHTQYF
.	TRBV4-3	TRBJ2-7	.	TGCGCCAGCAGCCAAGATCGGGCAGGGTACACCTACGAGCAGTACTTC	CASSQDRAGYTYEQYF
TRBD2	TRBV13	TRBJ2-7	.	TGTGCCAGCAGCTCCCCTACGGGAGGGTTCCACGAGCAGTACTTC	CASSSPTGGFHEQYF
TRBD1	TRBV19	TRBJ1-2	.	TGTGCCAGTAGTGCTCGAAGAGGGACAGCCGGTGGCTACACCTTC	CASSARRGTAGGYTF
.	TRBV11-2	TRBJ2-2	.	TGTGCCAGCAGCTACACTGGACCAACAAGGGAGCTGTTTTTT	CASSYTGPTRELFF
TRBD1	TRBV14	TRBJ2-7	once	TGTGCCAGCGGGCGGACAGGGGGCCCCTACGAGCAGTACTTC	CASGRTGGPYEQYF
.	TRBV19	TRBJ2-1	few	TGTGCCAGTAGTATCCGCTACAATGAGCAGTTCTTC	CASSIRYNEQFF
TRBD2	TRBV7-2	TRBJ2-3	.	TGTGCCAGCAGCCCGACCCGGGTGGCGGGAGGGCGCACAGATACGCAGTATTTT	CASSPTRVAGGRTDTQYF
TRBD1	TRBV7-9	TRBJ1-1	.	TGTGCCAGCAGCTTCGAAGCCGGGACAGTGAACACTGAAGCTTTCTTT	CASSFEAGTVNTEAFF
TRBD2	TRBV6-2/TRBV6-3	TRBJ2-3	.	TGTGCCAGCAGTACGGCTAGCGGGAGTGTGGATACGCAGTATTTT	CASSTASGSVDTQYF
.	TRBV10-3	TRBJ1-2	.	TGTGCCATCAGTGGCCCGGCAGGAAAGGCCTATGGCTACACCTTC	CAISGPAGKAYGYTF
.	TRBV20-1	TRBJ1-5	.	TGCAGTGCTAATGGACAGTCTAGCAATCAGCCCCAGCATTTT	CSANGQSSNQPQHF
.	TRBV11-2	TRBJ2-5	.	TGTGCCAGCAGCCCCTCCAGGGGGCCGGGGGGGGAGACCCAGTACTTC	CASSPSRGPGGETQYF
.	TRBV6-2/TRBV6-3	TRBJ2-5	.	TGTGCCAGCAGTTACTCGATAGGGGAACAGTACTTC	CASSYSIGEQYF
TRBD1	TRBV20-1	TRBJ2-1	.	TGCAGTGCTCCTCGAGGGGACAGGGGAGTGTACAATGAGCAGTTCTTC	CSAPRGDRGVYNEQFF
.	TRBV20-1	TRBJ2-3	.	TGCAGTGCTAGAAAGGGGGGGCCAGATACGCAGTATTTT	CSARKGGPDTQYF
.	TRBV20-1	TRBJ2-7	.	TGCAAACAGGGCGGGAGTATCTACGAGCAGTACTTC	CKQGGSIYEQYF
.	TRBV12-3/TRBV12-4	TRBJ2-7	.	TGTGCCAGCAGTCTCCGGCCGGGGTTCTCCTACGAGCAGTACTTC	CASSLRPGFSYEQYF
.	TRBV5-4	TRBJ2-7	.	TGTGCCAGCAGCCTGCGAGGGTCTACCTACGAGCAGTACTTC	CASSLRGSTYEQYF
.	TRBV24-1	TRBJ1-5	once	TGTGCCACCAGTGTCCCCGGGACGCACGAAGGAGAGCCCCAGCATTTT	CATSVPGTHEGEPQHF
.	TRBV20-1	TRBJ2-1	.	TGCAGTGCTAGCCGCCCGGGGTACAATGAGCAGTTCTTC	CSASRPGYNEQFF
.	TRBV29-1	TRBJ1-1	.	TGCAGCGTCCAGGGGAGGGGGAACACTGAAGCTTTCTTT	CSVQGRGNTEAFF
.	TRBV29-1	TRBJ2-7	.	TGCAGCGCCATCTACCCAGCGGGTATAACCTACGAGCAGTACTTC	CSAIYPAGITYEQYF
.	TRBV6-6	TRBJ2-7	.	TGTGCCAGCAGTTACTCAGGGGCAGGGGGGTCCTACGAGCAGTACTTC	CASSYSGAGGSYEQYF
.	TRBV4-2	TRBJ2-1	.	TGTGCCTTTCTTGTTCCTCCCCGCGGGGCCTCCTACAATGAGCAGTTCTTC	CAFLVPPRGASYNEQFF
TRBD2	TRBV2	TRBJ2-1	once	TGTGCCAGCAGGGGGACTAGCGGGAGCGAGCAGTTCTTC	CASRGTSGSEQFF
.	TRBV6-5	TRBJ2-3	.	TGTGCCAGCTGGTTTGGAGATACGCAGTATTTT	CASWFGDTQYF
.	TRBV27	TRBJ2-3	once	TGTGCCAGCAGTTCCCTTGGGTTTGGTAGCTTGAGCACAGATACGCAGTATTTT	CASSSLGFGSLSTDTQYF
.	TRBV20-1	TRBJ2-7	.	TGCAGTGCTAGAGATGGCTACCACAGGGGAGGGAGCTCCTACGAGCAGTACTTC	CSARDGYHRGGSSYEQYF
.	TRBV6-6	TRBJ2-3	.	TGTGCCAGCAGTTGGACAGCTACGGAGCTAGTTACGCAGTATTTT	CASSWTATELVTQYF
.	TRBV7-9	TRBJ2-1	once	TGTGCCAGCAGCCCAAGTAGGGGATATGAGCAGTTCTTC	CASSPSRGYEQFF
.	TRBV27	TRBJ2-1	.	TGTGCCAGCAGTTTCCGGGGGACCTCCTCCTACAATGAGCAGTTCTTC	CASSFRGTSSYNEQFF
TRBD2	TRBV28	TRBJ2-7	once	TGTGCCAGCAGTTTCCACCCCGGCGCTAGCGGTTACTACGAGCAGTACTTC	CASSFHPGASGYYEQYF
TRBD1	TRBV7-2	TRBJ2-3	.	TGTGCCAGCAGGCTCGACAGGGGGAGCACAGATACGCAGTATTTT	CASRLDRGSTDTQYF
.	TRBV7-9	TRBJ2-7	.	TGTGCCAGCAGCCCCCGTATCGGGACGAGGGGTTCCTACGAGCAGTACTTC	CASSPRIGTRGSYEQYF
.	TRBV6-2/TRBV6-3	TRBJ1-1	.	TGTGCCAGCTCTCTAGTTGGGAACACTGAAGCTTTCTTT	CASSLVGNTEAFF
TRBD2	TRBV7-9	TRBJ2-5	.	TGTGCCAGCAGCTCCCCTCTTAGCGGGAGCCGAGAGACCCAGTACTTC	CASSSPLSGSRETQYF
.	TRBV27	TRBJ1-1	.	TGTGCCAGCAGTTCCCCGACGAACACTGAAGCTTTCTTT	CASSSPTNTEAFF
.	TRBV28	TRBJ2-7	.	TGTGCCAGCAGTCACCCAAAGGACTTATCCTACGAGCAGTACTTC	CASSHPKDLSYEQYF
TRBD1	TRBV7-9	TRBJ2-1	.	TGTGCCAGCAGCGACAGGGTGGCCCCCCCCAATGAGCAGTTCTTC	CASSDRVAPPNEQFF
.	TRBV28	TRBJ1-5	.	TGTGCCAGCAGTTTCCAGGCAGGGAGGCAGCCCCAGCATTTT	CASSFQAGRQPQHF
TRBD2	TRBV12-3/TRBV12-4	TRBJ2-5	once	TGTGCCAGCAGTTTATCGGTGTGGACTAGCGGGAGGGGGCAAGAGACCCAGTACTTC	CASSLSVWTSGRGQETQYF